These T cell receptor beta chains were read from a single sample in a study of persistence of HIV-infected CD4 T cells. These receptors are not linked to any known antigen. Clones were read by immunoSEQ multiplex PCR, and TCRdb kept only the in-frame ones, dropping some. The sample has about 28,000 clones, more than 75% seen once. The sample here was CD4+ T cells sorted from PBMCs after 18-hour stimulation, taken from a patient who received antiretroviral therapy. The receptors were sampled from an adult man with HIV who was CMV-seropositive. Both conserved end residues are part of each CDR3. Each record gives: clone size, V gene, J gene, D gene, CDR3 protein, CDR3 DNA. D genes are given only for firm matches. Some rows mark clone size as missing; the rest say once, few, many or name a class of expanded clone.

clone_size: NA; v_call: TRBV7-9; j_call: TRBJ2-2; d_call: NA; cdr3_aa: CASSLAGNTGELFF; cdr3_nt: TGTGCCAGCAGCTTAGCAGGAAACACCGGGGAGCTGTTTTTT
clone_size: NA; v_call: TRBV18; j_call: TRBJ2-7; d_call: NA; cdr3_aa: CASSPLGNDPYEQYF; cdr3_nt: TGTGCCAGCTCACCACTAGGAAACGACCCATACGAGCAGTACTTC
clone_size: NA; v_call: TRBV6-5; j_call: TRBJ2-7; d_call: TRBD2; cdr3_aa: CASSRGTSGREEQYF; cdr3_nt: TGTGCCAGCAGTCGCGGGACTAGTGGCCGGGAGGAGCAGTACTTC
clone_size: NA; v_call: TRBV3-1/TRBV3-2; j_call: TRBJ2-1; d_call: TRBD2; cdr3_aa: CASSQSMGGVRWVEQFF; cdr3_nt: TGTGCCAGCAGCCAATCTATGGGGGGGGTAAGGTGGGTTGAGCAGTTCTTC
clone_size: NA; v_call: TRBV7-2; j_call: TRBJ1-2; d_call: NA; cdr3_aa: CASSLEGSHAGGYTF; cdr3_nt: TGTGCCAGCAGCTTAGAAGGTAGCCACGCGGGTGGCTACACCTTC
clone_size: NA; v_call: TRBV6-5; j_call: TRBJ1-2; d_call: TRBD1; cdr3_aa: CASRSDRGLNYGYTF; cdr3_nt: TGTGCCAGCAGGTCAGACAGGGGCCTCAACTATGGCTACACCTTC
clone_size: NA; v_call: TRBV21-1; j_call: TRBJ1-1; d_call: NA; cdr3_aa: CASSKTIRTGPNLNMNTEAFF; cdr3_nt: TGTGCCAGCAGCAAGACCATCCGGACAGGTCCCAACCTCAACATGAACACTGAAGCTTTCTTT
clone_size: NA; v_call: TRBV24-1; j_call: TRBJ1-2; d_call: NA; cdr3_aa: CATSGEAGTANYGYTF; cdr3_nt: TGTGCCACCAGTGGAGAGGCAGGAACAGCTAACTATGGCTACACCTTC
clone_size: NA; v_call: TRBV18; j_call: TRBJ2-1; d_call: NA; cdr3_aa: CASSPSLAGGGDEQFF; cdr3_nt: TGTGCCAGCTCACCCTCCCTGGCCGGGGGCGGCGATGAGCAGTTCTTC
clone_size: NA; v_call: TRBV19; j_call: TRBJ2-5; d_call: TRBD2; cdr3_aa: CASSMSGGASLGTQYF; cdr3_nt: TGTGCCAGTAGTATGAGCGGGGGGGCCAGTCTTGGGACCCAGTACTTC
clone_size: NA; v_call: TRBV5-1; j_call: TRBJ2-3; d_call: NA; cdr3_aa: CASSAKQADTQYF; cdr3_nt: TGCGCCAGCAGCGCCAAACAGGCAGATACGCAGTATTTT
clone_size: NA; v_call: TRBV19; j_call: TRBJ2-2; d_call: NA; cdr3_aa: CASSIAAGSSRELFF; cdr3_nt: TGTGCCAGTAGTATAGCGGCAGGGTCCAGCCGGGAGCTGTTTTTT
clone_size: NA; v_call: TRBV6-5; j_call: TRBJ2-3; d_call: TRBD2; cdr3_aa: CASSYSSGGVEDTQYF; cdr3_nt: TGTGCCAGCAGTTACTCGAGCGGGGGGGTGGAGGATACGCAGTATTTT
clone_size: NA; v_call: TRBV21-1; j_call: TRBJ1-1; d_call: NA; cdr3_aa: CASSKVAECSEAFF; cdr3_nt: TGTGCCAGCAGCAAAGTGGCAGAGTGCTCTGAAGCTTTCTTT
clone_size: NA; v_call: TRBV19; j_call: TRBJ1-5; d_call: NA; cdr3_aa: CASSKLGSRYSNQPQHF; cdr3_nt: TGTGCCAGTAGTAAGTTGGGCAGTAGATATAGCAATCAGCCCCAGCATTTT
clone_size: NA; v_call: TRBV27; j_call: TRBJ1-2; d_call: NA; cdr3_aa: CASSPMEAAPNYGYTF; cdr3_nt: TGTGCCAGCAGTCCTATGGAGGCAGCACCTAACTATGGCTACACCTTC
clone_size: NA; v_call: TRBV5-1; j_call: TRBJ2-4; d_call: NA; cdr3_aa: CASSLAGGRSINIQYF; cdr3_nt: TGCGCCAGCAGCTTGGCCGGGGGGCGCAGTATAAACATTCAGTACTTC
clone_size: once; v_call: TRBV21-1; j_call: TRBJ2-3; d_call: NA; cdr3_aa: CASSSASGGTDTQYF; cdr3_nt: TGTGCCAGCAGCTCCGCGAGCGGGGGGACAGATACGCAGTATTTT
clone_size: NA; v_call: TRBV10-3; j_call: TRBJ2-7; d_call: NA; cdr3_aa: CAISEKQGPYEQYF; cdr3_nt: TGTGCCATCAGCGAGAAACAGGGCCCCTACGAGCAGTACTTC
clone_size: NA; v_call: TRBV3-1/TRBV3-2; j_call: TRBJ2-7; d_call: NA; cdr3_aa: CASSQGPYEQYF; cdr3_nt: TGTGCCAGCAGCCAAGGCCCCTACGAGCAGTACTTC
clone_size: once; v_call: TRBV3-1/TRBV3-2; j_call: TRBJ1-1; d_call: NA; cdr3_aa: CASSGHTNTEAFF; cdr3_nt: TGTGCCAGCAGCGGACACACGAACACTGAAGCTTTCTTT
clone_size: NA; v_call: TRBV9; j_call: TRBJ1-3; d_call: NA; cdr3_aa: CASSVSSGNTIYF; cdr3_nt: TGTGCCAGCAGCGTAAGCTCTGGAAACACCATATATTTT
clone_size: few; v_call: TRBV29-1; j_call: TRBJ2-7; d_call: NA; cdr3_aa: CSVVSSLTGGYEQYF; cdr3_nt: TGCAGCGTTGTTAGTTCTCTGACAGGCGGGTACGAGCAGTACTTC
clone_size: NA; v_call: TRBV10-3; j_call: TRBJ1-3; d_call: NA; cdr3_aa: CAISEDRTNTIYF; cdr3_nt: TGTGCCATCAGTGAGGACCGTACTAACACCATATATTTT
clone_size: NA; v_call: TRBV7-6; j_call: TRBJ2-2; d_call: NA; cdr3_aa: CASSLYGNTGELFF; cdr3_nt: TGTGCCAGCAGCTTATACGGGAACACCGGGGAGCTGTTTTTT
clone_size: few; v_call: TRBV6-2/TRBV6-3; j_call: TRBJ1-1; d_call: NA; cdr3_aa: CASSYVWEDSMNTEAFF; cdr3_nt: TGTGCCAGCAGTTACGTTTGGGAAGACAGTATGAACACTGAAGCTTTCTTT
clone_size: NA; v_call: TRBV6-5; j_call: TRBJ2-1; d_call: TRBD2; cdr3_aa: CASTGGGLRGQFF; cdr3_nt: TGTGCCAGCACGGGCGGGGGGCTTAGGGGGCAGTTCTTC
clone_size: NA; v_call: TRBV19; j_call: TRBJ1-5; d_call: TRBD1; cdr3_aa: CASSTLDRGHNQPQHF; cdr3_nt: TGTGCCAGTAGTACCCTGGACAGGGGGCACAATCAGCCCCAGCATTTT
clone_size: NA; v_call: TRBV20-1; j_call: TRBJ2-7; d_call: TRBD2; cdr3_aa: CSASGGLAGGPDEQYF; cdr3_nt: TGCAGTGCTAGTGGCGGACTAGCGGGGGGGCCAGACGAGCAGTACTTC
clone_size: NA; v_call: TRBV7-6; j_call: TRBJ2-3; d_call: TRBD2; cdr3_aa: CASSLAGTSGLDTQYF; cdr3_nt: TGTGCCAGCAGCTTAGCAGGGACTAGCGGGCTAGATACGCAGTATTTT
clone_size: NA; v_call: TRBV29-1; j_call: TRBJ2-1; d_call: NA; cdr3_aa: CSVALDVEQFF; cdr3_nt: TGCAGCGTTGCCTTGGACGTTGAGCAGTTCTTC
clone_size: few; v_call: TRBV7-2; j_call: TRBJ1-6; d_call: NA; cdr3_aa: CASGPRRYNSPLHF; cdr3_nt: TGTGCCAGTGGACCGAGAAGATATAATTCACCCCTCCACTTT
clone_size: NA; v_call: TRBV7-2; j_call: TRBJ1-5; d_call: TRBD1; cdr3_aa: CASSGGTGRSNQPQHF; cdr3_nt: TGTGCCAGCAGCGGGGGGACAGGTAGGAGCAATCAGCCCCAGCATTTT
clone_size: NA; v_call: TRBV7-8; j_call: TRBJ1-6; d_call: NA; cdr3_aa: CASSFTVSYNSPLHF; cdr3_nt: TGTGCCAGCAGCTTCACAGTCTCCTATAATTCACCCCTCCACTTT
clone_size: once; v_call: TRBV4-2; j_call: TRBJ2-3; d_call: TRBD1; cdr3_aa: CASRVDRVTDTQYF; cdr3_nt: TGTGCCAGCAGAGTGGACAGGGTGACAGATACGCAGTATTTT
clone_size: NA; v_call: TRBV24-1; j_call: TRBJ1-1; d_call: NA; cdr3_aa: CATSDKRNTEAFF; cdr3_nt: TGTGCCACCAGTGACAAGAGGAACACTGAAGCTTTCTTT
clone_size: NA; v_call: TRBV5-1; j_call: TRBJ1-6; d_call: TRBD1; cdr3_aa: CASRPTGADSPLHF; cdr3_nt: TGCGCCAGCAGACCAACAGGGGCTGATTCACCCCTCCACTTT
clone_size: NA; v_call: TRBV6-5; j_call: TRBJ2-7; d_call: NA; cdr3_aa: CASRSPGRQIYEQYF; cdr3_nt: TGTGCCAGCAGATCGCCGGGACGTCAGATCTACGAGCAGTACTTC
clone_size: NA; v_call: TRBV18; j_call: TRBJ2-7; d_call: NA; cdr3_aa: CASSPGFAAGPEQYF; cdr3_nt: TGTGCCAGCTCACCAGGCTTCGCGGCGGGTCCCGAGCAGTACTTC
clone_size: once; v_call: TRBV19; j_call: TRBJ2-5; d_call: TRBD1; cdr3_aa: CASSTPGGQETQYF; cdr3_nt: TGTGCCAGTAGTACCCCAGGGGGCCAAGAGACCCAGTACTTC
clone_size: few; v_call: TRBV4-2; j_call: TRBJ1-1; d_call: TRBD1; cdr3_aa: CASSQDRDRGQATEAFF; cdr3_nt: TGTGCCAGCAGCCAGGACCGGGACAGGGGGCAGGCGACTGAAGCTTTCTTT
clone_size: NA; v_call: TRBV28; j_call: TRBJ1-2; d_call: NA; cdr3_aa: CASSLGGRGYTF; cdr3_nt: TGTGCCAGCAGTCTCGGGGGGCGCGGCTACACCTTC
clone_size: NA; v_call: TRBV7-6; j_call: TRBJ2-1; d_call: NA; cdr3_aa: CASSLSTRQEPYNEQFF; cdr3_nt: TGTGCCAGCAGCTTATCAACACGACAGGAGCCCTACAATGAGCAGTTCTTC
clone_size: NA; v_call: TRBV7-9; j_call: TRBJ1-1; d_call: NA; cdr3_aa: CASSLQGETEAFF; cdr3_nt: TGTGCCAGCAGCTTACAGGGCGAGACTGAAGCTTTCTTT